These 17 T cell receptor beta chains originate from one sample sequenced in a study of regulatory dendritic cells for organ transplantation. Sorted subsets were CFSE-labeled and cultured around five days with allogeneic dendritic cells. Measured with immunoSEQ multiplex PCR; TCRdb has only the in-frame clones, and not every one. Of roughly 8,500 clones listed, about 70% are singletons. Their cognate antigens are unknown. What was sequenced was memory CD4+ T cells from blood cultured with dendritic cells. Subset reported: CD45RO+ memory T cells. The source is a human donor in good health.

This chain uses TRBV6-6 with TRBJ2-5; D unclear. CDR3 size: 13 residues. Germline CDR1 MNHNY, CDR2 SVGAGI (reference sequence). V lost 6 bases to trimming and J lost 4 bases, with 12 bases between them. CDR3 sequence (DNA): TGTGCCAGCAGCCCTCCCGTGTCAGAGACCCAGTACTTC. Translation gives CASSPPVSETQYF.

The chain carries TRBV6-6 and TRBJ1-3; tentatively, D is TRBD1 (6 bases). V gave up 3 bases and J gave up 2 bases, with 11 bases separating them. This CDR3 comprises 15 residues. Germline-derived CDR1 and CDR2 are MNHNY and SVGAGI (reference sequence). The CDR3: CASSYGGAAGNTIYF. The CDR3, as DNA: TGTGCCAGCAGTTATGGGGGGGCAGCTGGAAACACCATATATTTT.

The chain joins TRBV11-2 to TRBJ2-7; 8 nucleotides line up with TRBD1. Trimming at V came to 5 bases and at J to 6 bases, leaving 15 bases not matched to a gene. CDR3 length: 16 amino acids. Germline V lookup: CDR1 SGHAT, CDR2 FQNNGV. In nucleotides, the CDR3 is TGTGCCAGCAGCGAAGCCGGGACAGGCTTTCCCCGCGAGCAGTACTTC. This encodes CASSEAGTGFPREQYF. Combining the CDR3 with reference TRBV11-2 and TRBJ2-7 gives the whole variable domain EAGVAQSPRYKIIEKRQSVAFWCNPISGHATLYWYQQILGQGPKLLIQFQNNGVVDDSQLPKDRFSAERLKGVDSTLKIQPAKLEDSAVYLCASSEAGTGFPREQYFGPGTRLTVT.

The V and J genes are TRBV25-1 and TRBJ2-5; D possibly corresponds to TRBD1 (7 bases). Germline V gene lookup returns CDR1 MGHDK and CDR2 SYGVNS. The V gene lost 2 bases and the J gene lost 4 bases, with 14 bases spanning the gap. The CDR3 has 15 amino acids. CDR3 sequence reads: CASSEGQGGPETQYF. CDR3 in DNA: TGTGCCAGCAGTGAAGGTCAGGGGGGACCAGAGACCCAGTACTTC.

V gene TRBV6-5 combines with J gene TRBJ1-2, with 8 bases fitting TRBD1. Germline CDR1 reads MNHEY; CDR2 reads SVGAGI. J gave up 7 bases and V 2 bases, and 0 bases lay outside the gene matches. CDR3 size: 12 residues. DNA for the CDR3: TGTGCCAGCAGTTACGGACAGGGTGGCTACACCTTC. Protein: CASSYGQGGYTF.

The gene calls are TRBV5-1 and TRBJ2-3, with a possible D match to TRBD1 (5 bases). The germline gives CDR1 SGHRS, CDR2 YFSETQ. There are 18 residues in the CDR3. The V and J ends lost 4 bases and 0 bases respectively, with 21 bases between them. In DNA, the CDR3 is TGCGCCAGCAGCGCTAGTTCCACAGGTTTTCGTAGCACAGATACGCAGTATTTT. Its protein product is CASSASSTGFRSTDTQYF.

The V and J genes are TRBV11-2 and TRBJ1-1; TRBD1 might be the D (5 bases). CDR3 length equals 14 residues. Germline V lookup: CDR1 SGHAT, CDR2 FQNNGV. V dropped 0 bases and J dropped 4 bases, with 9 bases sitting between them. The CDR3 protein is CASSLDWGGTEAFF. The DNA of the CDR3 is TGTGCCAGCAGCTTAGATTGGGGCGGCACTGAAGCTTTCTTT.

The rearrangement joins TRBV5-4 to TRBJ2-1; a weak D match, TRBD2 (6 bases). In germline, CDR1 is SGHNT, CDR2 YYREEE (reference sequence). The CDR3 runs 15 residues. The V gene lost 4 bases and the J gene lost 7 bases, with 18 bases spanning the gap. CDR3 residues: CASSRPGTGGNEQFF. The DNA of the CDR3 is TGTGCCAGCAGCCGACCCGGGACCGGAGGGAATGAGCAGTTCTTC.

The J gene is TRBJ2-7, the V gene TRBV11-2; 9 nucleotides align to TRBD1. This CDR3 comprises 15 residues. Germline values: CDR1 SGHAT, CDR2 FQNNGV. With 4 bases clipped from V and 3 bases from J, the junction kept 7 bases outside the gene matches. The DNA for the CDR3 is TGTGCCAGCAGCTCCCCCCGGACAGGGGACTACGAGCAGTACTTC. Its protein is CASSSPRTGDYEQYF. The entire variable domain, with the rest obtained from reference TRBV11-2 and TRBJ2-7, is as follows: EAGVAQSPRYKIIEKRQSVAFWCNPISGHATLYWYQQILGQGPKLLIQFQNNGVVDDSQLPKDRFSAERLKGVDSTLKIQPAKLEDSAVYLCASSSPRTGDYEQYFGPGTRLTVT.

The CDR3 spells CASKSLGGNTEAFF. The CDR3 DNA is TGTGCCAGCAAGTCTTTGGGGGGGAACACTGAAGCTTTCTTT. V and J are TRBV6-6 and TRBJ1-1; weak D call: TRBD1 (5 bases). V dropped 7 bases and J dropped 1 base, with 13 bases sitting between them. The CDR3 runs 14 residues. Germline values: CDR1 MNHNY, CDR2 SVGAGI (reference sequence).

The rearrangement uses TRBV6-5 and TRBJ2-2; D is possibly TRBD2 (6 bases). The V end was cut by 6 bases, the J end by 7 bases, with 9 bases between. Germline V gene data show CDR1 as MNHEY and CDR2 as SVGAGI. This CDR3 comprises 12 residues. The chain's CDR3 is CASSRRDGELFF. In DNA form, the CDR3 reads TGTGCCAGCAGCCGGAGGGACGGGGAGCTGTTTTTT.

The table lists this clone with a few counts. The CDR3 region has the DNA TGTGCCAGTAGTGCCACAGGGAATAATTCACCCCTCCACTTT. Its translation is CASSATGNNSPLHF. The chain carries TRBV19 and TRBJ1-6; weak D call: TRBD1 (6 bases). CDR1 LNHDA and CDR2 SQIVND come from the germline V gene (reference sequence). This CDR3 contains 14 residues. With 5 bases removed from V and 5 bases from J, the gap between germline ends came to 10 bases.

The rearrangement joins TRBV6-6 to TRBJ1-5, with TRBD1 as a possible D gene (5 bases). The CDR3 has 15 residues. V lost 7 bases, J lost 7 bases, and 20 bases lay in between. Germline CDR1 is MNHNY and CDR2 is SVGAGI (reference sequence). The CDR3 DNA is TGTGCCAGCACTTATCGTGGGGGGGAGGGGCAGCCCCAGCATTTT. This sequence encodes CASTYRGGEGQPQHF.

This clone showed up just once. The chain couples TRBV7-2 to TRBJ2-5, with 9 bases lining up with TRBD2. This CDR3 contains 15 residues. CDR1 is SGHTA and CDR2 is FQGNSA in the germline V gene. The junction had 1 base not matched to a gene; V was cut back by 2 bases and J by 0 bases. CDR3 residues: CASSLLAGHQETQYF. For the CDR3, the DNA is TGTGCCAGCAGCTTACTAGCGGGGCACCAAGAGACCCAGTACTTC.

V is TRBV5-1 and J is TRBJ2-1; 13 bases are a match to TRBD2. The V gene end was trimmed by 5 bases and the J gene end by 6 bases; junction bases not matched to a gene: 11. CDR1 SGHRS and CDR2 YFSETQ come from the germline V gene. The CDR3 is made up of 17 amino acids. CDR3 protein: CASRRLAGGGASNEQFF. CDR3 DNA sequence: TGCGCCAGCAGACGACTAGCGGGGGGCGGGGCATCCAATGAGCAGTTCTTC. The variable domain in full, with the rest retrieved from reference TRBV5-1 and TRBJ2-1, is KAGVTQTPRYLIKTRGQQVTLSCSPISGHRSVSWYQQTPGQGLQFLFEYFSETQRNKGNFPGRFSGRQFSNSRSEMNVSTLELGDSALYLCASRRLAGGGASNEQFFGPGTRLTVL.

The CDR3: CASSQHSGNTIYF. The CDR3 coding sequence is TGCGCCAGCAGCCAACATTCTGGAAACACCATATATTTT. The rearrangement uses TRBV4-3 and TRBJ1-3; D is undetermined. This CDR3 is 13 amino acids long. V gave up 2 bases and J gave up 1 base, with 3 bases separating them. Looked up from germline, CDR1 is LGHNA and CDR2 is YSLEER.

V gene TRBV19 combines with J gene TRBJ2-5, with 8 positions matching TRBD2. This CDR3 has 16 residues. Germline assignment: CDR1 LNHDA and CDR2 SQIVND (reference sequence). Trimming took 3 bases from V and 5 from J; bases not matched to a gene: 11. Here the CDR3 DNA reads TGTGCCAGTAGTATTACTCGTCAGCGGGGGCGGGAGACCCAGTACTTC. It specifies CASSITRQRGRETQYF.